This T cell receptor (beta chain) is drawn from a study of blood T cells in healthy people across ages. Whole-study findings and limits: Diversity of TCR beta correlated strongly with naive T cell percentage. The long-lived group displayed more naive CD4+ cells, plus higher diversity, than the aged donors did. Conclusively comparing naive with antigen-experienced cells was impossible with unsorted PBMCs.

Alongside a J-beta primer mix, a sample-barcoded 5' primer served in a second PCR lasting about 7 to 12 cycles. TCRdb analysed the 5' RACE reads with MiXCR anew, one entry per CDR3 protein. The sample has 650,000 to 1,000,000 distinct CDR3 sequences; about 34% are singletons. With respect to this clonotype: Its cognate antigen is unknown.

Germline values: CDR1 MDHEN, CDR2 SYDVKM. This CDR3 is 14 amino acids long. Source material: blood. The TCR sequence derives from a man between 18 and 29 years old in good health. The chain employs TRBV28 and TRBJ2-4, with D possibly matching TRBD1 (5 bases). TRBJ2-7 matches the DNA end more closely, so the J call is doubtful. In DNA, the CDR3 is TGTGCCAGCAGTTCCTCTCAGGGAAAGGACGAGCAGTACTTC. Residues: CASSSSQGKDEQYF.